This passage covers 32 T cell receptor beta chains from one sample sequenced in a study of cytomegalovirus exposure and HLA in healthy donors. PCR involved 60 Vbeta and 13 Jbeta primers. This table comes from immunoSEQ multiplex PCR, and its TCRdb copy is limited to in-frame clones, with some not included. The data show approximately 150,000 clones, around 88% seen once. What was sequenced was PBMCs. All receptors derive from a woman aged 25-40 years in good health and CMV-seronegative.

This clone was picked up one time. The chain is built from TRBV18 and TRBJ2-7, with 13 positions matching TRBD2. Germline values: CDR1 KGHSH, CDR2 LQKENI. V lost 7 bases to trimming and J lost 3 bases; unmatched junction nucleotides: 3. The CDR3 length is 14 residues. The CDR3 reads CASLRTSGSYEQYF. The CDR3 DNA follows: TGTGCCAGCTTAAGGACTAGCGGGAGCTACGAGCAGTACTTC.

The chain employs TRBV27 and TRBJ2-2; TRBD2 aligns across 7 bases. Unmatched junction bases numbered 17, after V lost 7 bases and J lost 0 bases. CDR1 is MNHEY and CDR2 is SMNVEV in the germline V gene (reference sequence). The CDR3 sequence is 19 residues long. CDR3 loop: CASKSDLLAVHSNTGELFF. For the CDR3, the DNA is TGTGCCAGCAAATCGGATTTGCTAGCGGTTCACTCGAACACCGGGGAGCTGTTTTTT.

This sequence joins TRBV18 and TRBJ1-2; unclear D gene. The CDR3 is 14 residues long. Between the trimmed V and J ends, which lost 3 bases and 8 bases, there was a span of 16 bases. The germline V gene has CDR1 KGHSH and CDR2 LQKENI. The CDR3 DNA sequence: TGTGCCAGCTCACCGACCCGGGGTCAAGAAGGCTACACCTTC. Translation: CASSPTRGQEGYTF.

This chain connects TRBV5-4 to TRBJ2-1; tentatively, D is TRBD2 (5 bases). V was clipped by 3 bases and J by 4 bases, with 14 bases between them. Germline V lookup: CDR1 SGHNT, CDR2 YYREEE (reference sequence). CDR3 length: 15 residues. The CDR3 bases are TGTGCCAGCAGCTCTCCTAGTATAGCGTACAATGAGCAGTTCTTC. Its translation is CASSSPSIAYNEQFF.

This clone was seen once. Here the CDR3 reads CASSTSGTTGGELFF. CDR3 DNA sequence: TGTGCCAGCAGTACTTCCGGGACAACAGGCGGGGAGCTGTTTTTT. The genes are TRBV6-5 and TRBJ2-2; tentative D call: TRBD1 (6 bases). Germline loops: CDR1 MNHEY, CDR2 SVGAGI. Deletions cut 5 bases from V and 7 bases from J, with 17 bases between. The CDR3 runs to 15 residues.

J is TRBJ1-5 and V is TRBV19, with a tentative D call TRBD1 (6 bases). CDR3 length: 15 amino acids. V dropped 3 bases and J dropped 2 bases, with 11 bases sitting between them. Germline V gene sequence: CDR1 LNHDA, CDR2 SQIVND (reference sequence). The CDR3 here is CASSIWGQGNQPQHF. The CDR3 bases are TGTGCCAGTAGTATTTGGGGGCAGGGCAATCAGCCCCAGCATTTT.

The chain carries TRBV19 and TRBJ1-5; tentatively, D is TRBD1 (6 bases). The CDR3 totals 17 residues. Trimming cost V 3 bases and J 0 bases, with 15 bases left between them. The germline CDR1 and CDR2 sequences are LNHDA and SQIVND (reference sequence). The CDR3 nucleotides are TGTGCCAGTAGTATGAGGGGGGGACCAGGTAGCAATCAGCCCCAGCATTTT. This encodes CASSMRGGPGSNQPQHF.

DNA for the CDR3: TGCGCCAGCAGCTTGAACAGGGACAACTCTGGAAACACCATATATTTT. This codes for CASSLNRDNSGNTIYF. This chain links TRBV5-1 with TRBJ1-3; D might be TRBD1 (6 bases). The CDR3 is 16 amino acids. Germline assignment: CDR1 SGHRS and CDR2 YFSETQ. V gave up 1 base and J gave up 0 bases, with 11 bases separating them.

This clone was found a few times. The CDR3 protein is CASSVQGVGANVLTF. The CDR3 DNA is TGTGCCAGCAGCGTTCAGGGTGTTGGGGCCAACGTCCTGACTTTC. The chain employs TRBV7-9 and TRBJ2-6, with D possibly being TRBD1 (5 bases). Germline assignment: CDR1 SEHNR and CDR2 FQNEAQ (reference sequence). CDR3 length equals 15 residues. The V end lost 5 bases, the J end lost 3 bases, and 11 bases lay between the germline ends.

The chain links TRBV5-1 to TRBJ2-2; no clear D. The CDR3 runs 13 residues. V dropped 4 bases and J dropped 4 bases, with 8 bases sitting between them. Germline assignment: CDR1 SGHRS and CDR2 YFSETQ. The CDR3 DNA follows: TGCGCCAGCAGCGGTCCTAGCACCGGGGAGCTGTTTTTT. Its translation: CASSGPSTGELFF. Based on the CDR3 plus reference TRBV5-1 and TRBJ2-2, the full variable domain is KAGVTQTPRYLIKTRGQQVTLSCSPISGHRSVSWYQQTPGQGLQFLFEYFSETQRNKGNFPGRFSGRQFSNSRSEMNVSTLELGDSALYLCASSGPSTGELFFGEGSRLTVL.

This chain connects TRBV5-1 to TRBJ1-3; maybe TRBD1 (5 bases). The ends were cut back, 4 bases at V and 4 bases at J, with 9 bases in the middle. The CDR3 is 13 amino acids. Germline-derived CDR1 and CDR2 are SGHRS and YFSETQ. CDR3 region: CASSPAGGNTIYF. In DNA form, the CDR3 reads TGCGCCAGCAGCCCGGCAGGGGGAAACACCATATATTTT.

The V call is TRBV5-1, the J call TRBJ2-5; TRBD1 agrees at 8 bases. The CDR3 has 16 residues. V gave up 0 bases and J gave up 7 bases; unmatched junction bases: 11. The germline CDR1 and CDR2 sequences are SGHRS and YFSETQ. The CDR3 DNA sequence: TGCGCCAGCAGCTTGGAGGTTTGGGACAGGCGACGGACCCAGTACTTC. It is translated as CASSLEVWDRRRTQYF. Variable domain in full (rest from reference TRBV5-1 and TRBJ2-5): KAGVTQTPRYLIKTRGQQVTLSCSPISGHRSVSWYQQTPGQGLQFLFEYFSETQRNKGNFPGRFSGRQFSNSRSEMNVSTLELGDSALYLCASSLEVWDRRRTQYFGPGTRLLVL.

The J gene is TRBJ2-2, the V gene TRBV27, with 7 positions matching TRBD2. The CDR3 runs to 14 residues. Per germline, CDR1 MNHEY and CDR2 SMNVEV (reference sequence). The J segment lost 3 bases and the V segment lost 5 bases, leaving 3 bases of the junction unmatched. CDR3 sequence reads: CASSSGAYTGELFF. The CDR3 nucleotides read TGTGCCAGCAGTAGCGGGGCGTACACCGGGGAGCTGTTTTTT.

The chain recombines TRBV27 with TRBJ2-7; D is possibly TRBD2 (6 bases). CDR3 length: 13 amino acids. The germline V gene encodes CDR1 MNHEY and CDR2 SMNVEV (reference sequence). The V and J ends lost 2 bases and 5 bases respectively, with 10 bases between them. The CDR3 protein is CASSLGRWNEQYF. The CDR3 DNA reads as TGTGCCAGCAGTTTAGGGAGGTGGAACGAGCAGTACTTC.

The V call is TRBV7-8, the J call TRBJ2-7; D may be TRBD1 (6 bases). V was cut by 2 bases and J by 4 bases, with 15 bases left in between. The germline V gene has CDR1 SGHVS and CDR2 FQNEAQ. The CDR3 is made up of 15 amino acids. CDR3 amino acids: CASSLQVGRGYEQYF. CDR3 DNA: TGTGCCAGCAGCTTACAGGTGGGCAGGGGATACGAGCAGTACTTC.

The chain employs TRBV5-6 and TRBJ2-3; perhaps TRBD1 as D (5 bases). V lost 4 bases and J lost 0, with 15 bases in between. The CDR3 consists of 16 residues. Germline CDR1 and CDR2: SGHDT and YYEEEE. CDR3 DNA sequence: TGTGCCAGCAGCGGTACAGGTCTGGACAGCACAGATACGCAGTATTTT. The encoded protein is CASSGTGLDSTDTQYF.

This clone was observed once. The chain couples TRBV5-1 to TRBJ2-3, with a tentative D call TRBD1 (5 bases). Germline-derived CDR1 and CDR2 are SGHRS and YFSETQ. The length of the CDR3 is 14 residues. V was shortened by 0 bases and J by 3 bases, with 8 bases between the two germline ends. The CDR3 is CASSLDPGTDTQYF. CDR3 DNA: TGCGCCAGCAGCTTGGACCCAGGGACAGATACGCAGTATTTT.

CDR3 DNA sequence: TGTGCCACCACTCCCTTAGCGGGTCCCGGCTACGAGCAGTACTTC. This sequence encodes CATTPLAGPGYEQYF. The chain recombines TRBV15 with TRBJ2-7; 7 positions agree with TRBD2. This CDR3 has 15 amino acids. V shed 7 bases and J 3 bases; nucleotides not matched to a gene: 12. The germline V gene has CDR1 LNHNV and CDR2 YYDKDF (reference sequence).

This clone appeared a single time. The CDR3 sequence is CAISESWTSGSTNEQFF. CDR3 coding DNA: TGTGCCATCAGTGAGTCATGGACTAGCGGGAGTACGAATGAGCAGTTCTTC. V usage is TRBV10-3 and J usage is TRBJ2-1; 13 bases line up with TRBD2. Germline V gives CDR1 ENHRY, CDR2 SYGVKD. The CDR3 has 17 amino acids. J lost 7 bases, V lost 0 bases, and 6 bases had no gene match.

The CDR3 nucleotides are TGTGCCAGCAGTTTTAGGGGCAGCTCTGGAAACACCATATATTTT. Protein product: CASSFRGSSGNTIYF. The chain couples TRBV28 to TRBJ1-3; tentatively, D is TRBD1 (5 bases). Germline values: CDR1 MDHEN, CDR2 SYDVKM. Trimming took 3 bases from V and 0 from J, leaving 9 bases between them. This CDR3 is built from 15 residues.

The V and J genes are TRBV28 and TRBJ1-3, with TRBD1 identical over 9 bases. The CDR3 is made up of 16 amino acids. Trimming at V came to 6 bases and at J to 1 base, leaving 7 bases not matched to a gene. CDR1 is MDHEN and CDR2 is SYDVKM in the germline V gene. CDR3 nucleotides: TGTGCCAGCAGCCACAGGGGGCTTAGGTCTGGAAACACCATATATTTT. Its protein product is CASSHRGLRSGNTIYF.

V usage is TRBV30 and J usage is TRBJ2-3; 8 bases line up with TRBD2. The CDR3 consists of 13 residues. Germline CDR1 is GTSNPN and CDR2 is SVGIG (reference sequence). V was clipped by 4 bases and J by 4 bases; unmatched bases: 4. The CDR3 here is CAWTSGPPDTQYF. CDR3 bases: TGTGCCTGGACTAGCGGGCCCCCAGATACGCAGTATTTT.

The chain is built from TRBV5-1 and TRBJ2-1; the match to TRBD2 covers 13 bases. This CDR3 is built from 16 residues. With 0 bases clipped from V and 6 bases from J, the junction kept 3 bases outside the gene matches. Germline CDR1 SGHRS, CDR2 YFSETQ. CDR3 in DNA: TGCGCCAGCAGCTTGGGGGGACTAGCGGGACCCAATGAGCAGTTCTTC. This encodes CASSLGGLAGPNEQFF. Full variable domain (missing parts from reference TRBV5-1 and TRBJ2-1): KAGVTQTPRYLIKTRGQQVTLSCSPISGHRSVSWYQQTPGQGLQFLFEYFSETQRNKGNFPGRFSGRQFSNSRSEMNVSTLELGDSALYLCASSLGGLAGPNEQFFGPGTRLTVL.

This clone was seen a few times. This chain joins TRBV7-6 and TRBJ1-3; TRBD1 might be the D (5 bases). V was cut by 5 bases and J by 4 bases, with 6 bases left in between. The germline V gene encodes CDR1 SGHVS and CDR2 FNYEAQ. This CDR3 region has 12 residues. CDR3 nucleotide sequence: TGTGCCAGCAGCGGACACGGAAACACCATATATTTT. As protein: CASSGHGNTIYF.

The chain employs TRBV15 and TRBJ2-1; maybe TRBD2 (7 bases). V was trimmed by 7 bases and J by 4 bases, leaving 11 bases between them. CDR1 is LNHNV, CDR2 YYDKDF, per germline (reference sequence). The CDR3 is 13 amino acids. The CDR3 region is CATKGGVYNEQFF. Here the CDR3 DNA reads TGTGCCACCAAAGGGGGGGTTTACAATGAGCAGTTCTTC.

J is TRBJ2-3 and V is TRBV6-1; 11 nucleotides line up with TRBD2. Trimming cost V 7 bases and J 6 bases; bases outside gene matches: 3. CDR1 is MNHNS and CDR2 is SASEGT in the germline V gene. The CDR3 runs 13 residues. The CDR3 region is CASTSGGWDTQYF. DNA for the CDR3: TGTGCCAGCACTAGCGGGGGGTGGGATACGCAGTATTTT.

The J gene is TRBJ2-7, the V gene TRBV10-3, with a weak D call TRBD1 (7 bases). CDR3 length equals 12 residues. The V and J ends lost 5 bases and 5 bases respectively, with 10 bases between them. The germline V gene encodes CDR1 ENHRY and CDR2 SYGVKD. CDR3 region: CAISPGGNEQYF. The CDR3 DNA sequence: TGTGCCATCAGTCCAGGGGGGAACGAGCAGTACTTC.

The chain uses TRBV15 and TRBJ1-4, with 8 bases that match TRBD1. After removal of 2 bases from V and 0 bases from J, the junction contained 8 bases not matched to a gene. The CDR3 is 18 amino acids. Per germline, CDR1 LNHNV and CDR2 YYDKDF (reference sequence). The CDR3 spells CATSRPGQELSTNEKLFF. The CDR3 DNA reads as TGTGCCACCAGCAGACCGGGACAGGAACTTTCAACTAATGAAAAACTGTTTTTT.

The chain combines TRBV6-1 with TRBJ2-7, with D possibly being TRBD1 (5 bases). The CDR3 extends over 14 amino acids. Looked up from germline, CDR1 is MNHNS and CDR2 is SASEGT. V shed 6 bases and J shed 2 bases, with 14 bases lying between them. The CDR3 spells CASSAITGTYEQYF. CDR3 sequence (DNA): TGTGCCAGCAGCGCTATTACAGGTACCTACGAGCAGTACTTC.

The sample holds a few counts of this clone. The genes are TRBV4-3 and TRBJ2-1; D is possibly TRBD1 (5 bases). Trimming removed 0 bases at V and 4 bases at J, with 7 bases between. In germline, CDR1 is LGHNA, CDR2 YSLEER. CDR3 length: 14 residues. The CDR3 is CASSQDRGYNEQFF. In nucleotides, the CDR3 is TGCGCCAGCAGCCAAGATAGGGGTTACAATGAGCAGTTCTTC.

This rearrangement joins TRBV7-2 to TRBJ2-4; 8 bases align to TRBD1. The CDR3 spans 14 residues. Germline assignment: CDR1 SGHTA and CDR2 FQGNSA. Germline trimming cut 5 bases from V and 9 bases from J; bases unmatched to any gene: 9. Written as DNA, the CDR3 is TGTGCCAGCAGCCAGGACAGGGCCCCCGTCATTCAGTACTTC. As protein: CASSQDRAPVIQYF.

This clone was seen a single time. The chain has TRBV30 and TRBJ1-5; D might be TRBD1 (5 bases). Germline V gene lookup returns CDR1 GTSNPN and CDR2 SVGIG (reference sequence). V dropped 4 bases and J dropped 4 bases, with 8 bases sitting between them. This CDR3 contains 12 residues. The CDR3 reads CAWNRRNQPQHF. The CDR3, as DNA: TGTGCCTGGAACAGGCGGAATCAGCCCCAGCATTTT.